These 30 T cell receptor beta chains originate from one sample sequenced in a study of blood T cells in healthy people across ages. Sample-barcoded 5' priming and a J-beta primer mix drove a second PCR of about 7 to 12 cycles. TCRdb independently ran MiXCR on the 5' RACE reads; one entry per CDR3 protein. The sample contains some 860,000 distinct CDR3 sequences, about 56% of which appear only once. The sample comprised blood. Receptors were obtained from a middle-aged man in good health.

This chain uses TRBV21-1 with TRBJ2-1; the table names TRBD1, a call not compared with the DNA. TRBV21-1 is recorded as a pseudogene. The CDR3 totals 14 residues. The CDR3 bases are TGTGCCAGCAGCAGAACAGGGGTCTACAATGAGCAGTTCTTC. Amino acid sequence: CASSRTGVYNEQFF.

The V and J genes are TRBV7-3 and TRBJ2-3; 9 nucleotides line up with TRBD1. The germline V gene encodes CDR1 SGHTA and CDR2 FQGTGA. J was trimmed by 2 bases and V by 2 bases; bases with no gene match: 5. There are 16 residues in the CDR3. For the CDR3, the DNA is TGTGCCAGCAGCTTAGGGACAGGGAGGCTCACAGATACGCAGTATTTT. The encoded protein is CASSLGTGRLTDTQYF. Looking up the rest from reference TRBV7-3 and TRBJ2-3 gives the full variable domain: GAGVSQTPSNKVTEKGKYVELRCDPISGHTALYWYRQSLGQGPEFLIYFQGTGAADDSGLPNDRFFAVRPEGSVSTLKIQRTERGDSAVYLCASSLGTGRLTDTQYFGPGTRLTVL.

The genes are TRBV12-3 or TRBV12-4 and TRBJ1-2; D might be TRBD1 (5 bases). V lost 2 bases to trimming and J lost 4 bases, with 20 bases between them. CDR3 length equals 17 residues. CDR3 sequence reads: CASSLRGAEIISYGYTF. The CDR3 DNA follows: TGTGCCAGCAGTTTAAGGGGCGCAGAGATAATTAGCTATGGCTACACCTTC.

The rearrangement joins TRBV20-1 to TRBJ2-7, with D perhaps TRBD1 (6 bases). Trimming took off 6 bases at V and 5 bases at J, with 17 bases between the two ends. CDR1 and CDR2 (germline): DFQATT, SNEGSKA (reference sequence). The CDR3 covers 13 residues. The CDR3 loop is CSAETGPRNEQYF. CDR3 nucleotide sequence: TGCAGTGCCGAGACAGGCCCGAGGAACGAGCAGTACTTC.

The CDR3: CASSLDRVTNEKLFF. Here the CDR3 DNA reads TGTGCCAGCAGCTTAGACAGGGTCACTAATGAAAAACTGTTTTTT. This chain joins TRBV7-9 and TRBJ1-4, with a possible D match to TRBD1 (6 bases). Germline CDR1 reads SEHNR; CDR2 reads FQNEAQ (reference sequence). V lost 1 base and J 2 bases, leaving 8 bases between the germline ends. The CDR3 is made up of 15 amino acids.

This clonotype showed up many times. CDR3 residues: CASSQGTGYQPQHF. The CDR3 DNA reads as TGTGCCAGCAGCCAAGGGACAGGGTATCAGCCCCAGCATTTT. The chain has TRBV3-1 and TRBJ1-5; 8 positions agree with TRBD1. Germline values: CDR1 LGHDT, CDR2 YNNKEL (reference sequence). Trimming cost V 1 base and J 5 bases; bases outside gene matches: 1. The CDR3 is 14 amino acids.

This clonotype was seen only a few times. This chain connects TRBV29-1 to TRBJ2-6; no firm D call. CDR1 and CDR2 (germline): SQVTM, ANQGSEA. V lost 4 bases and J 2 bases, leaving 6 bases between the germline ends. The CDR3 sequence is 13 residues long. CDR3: CSVVETGANVLTF. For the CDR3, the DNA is TGCAGCGTTGTGGAGACTGGGGCCAACGTCCTGACTTTC.

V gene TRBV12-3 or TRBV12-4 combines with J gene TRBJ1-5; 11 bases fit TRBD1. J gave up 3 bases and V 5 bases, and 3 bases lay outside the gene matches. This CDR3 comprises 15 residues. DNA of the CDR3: TGTGCCAGCAGTCGGACAGGGGGCCCCAATCAGCCCCAGCATTTT. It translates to CASSRTGGPNQPQHF.

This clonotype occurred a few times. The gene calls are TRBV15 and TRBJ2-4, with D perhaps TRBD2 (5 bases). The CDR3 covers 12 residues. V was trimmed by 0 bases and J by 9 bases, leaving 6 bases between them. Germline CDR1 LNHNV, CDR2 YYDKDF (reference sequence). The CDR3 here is CATSRDRGIQYF. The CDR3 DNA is TGTGCCACCAGCAGAGATCGGGGCATTCAGTACTTC.

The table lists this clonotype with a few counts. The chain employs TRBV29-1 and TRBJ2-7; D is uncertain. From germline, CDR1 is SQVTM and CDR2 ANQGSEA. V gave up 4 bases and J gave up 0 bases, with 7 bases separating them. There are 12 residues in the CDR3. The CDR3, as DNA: TGCAGCGTTGTCGTCACCTCCTACGAGCAGTACTTC. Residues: CSVVVTSYEQYF.

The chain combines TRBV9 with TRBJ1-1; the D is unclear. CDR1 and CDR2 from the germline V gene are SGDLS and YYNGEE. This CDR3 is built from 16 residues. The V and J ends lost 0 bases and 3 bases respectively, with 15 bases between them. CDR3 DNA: TGTGCCAGCAGCGTAGGATTAGGTGGCAGCGACACTGAAGCTTTCTTT. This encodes CASSVGLGGSDTEAFF. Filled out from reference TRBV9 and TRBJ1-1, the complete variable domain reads DSGVTQTPKHLITATGQRVTLRCSPRSGDLSVYWYQQSLDQGLQFLIQYYNGEERAKGNILERFSAQQFPDLHSELNLSSLELGDSALYFCASSVGLGGSDTEAFFGQGTRLTVV.

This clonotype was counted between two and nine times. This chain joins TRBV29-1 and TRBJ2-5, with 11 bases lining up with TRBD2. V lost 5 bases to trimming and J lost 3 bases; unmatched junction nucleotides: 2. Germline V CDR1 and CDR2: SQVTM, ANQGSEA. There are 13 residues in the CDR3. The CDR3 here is CSVQTSGEETQYF. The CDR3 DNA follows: TGCAGCGTTCAGACTAGCGGGGAAGAGACCCAGTACTTC.

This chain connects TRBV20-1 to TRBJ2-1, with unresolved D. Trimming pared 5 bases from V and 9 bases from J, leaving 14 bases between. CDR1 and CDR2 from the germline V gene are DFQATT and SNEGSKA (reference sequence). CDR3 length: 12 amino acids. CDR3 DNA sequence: TGCAGTGCTGGACCAACGGGCGGTGAGCAGTTCTTC. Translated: CSAGPTGGEQFF.

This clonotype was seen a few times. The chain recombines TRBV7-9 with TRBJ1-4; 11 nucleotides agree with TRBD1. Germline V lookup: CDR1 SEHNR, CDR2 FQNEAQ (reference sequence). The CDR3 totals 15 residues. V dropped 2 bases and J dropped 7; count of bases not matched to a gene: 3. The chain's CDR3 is CASSLTDRGLEKLFF. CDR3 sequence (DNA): TGTGCCAGCAGCTTAACGGACAGGGGGCTTGAAAAACTGTTTTTT.

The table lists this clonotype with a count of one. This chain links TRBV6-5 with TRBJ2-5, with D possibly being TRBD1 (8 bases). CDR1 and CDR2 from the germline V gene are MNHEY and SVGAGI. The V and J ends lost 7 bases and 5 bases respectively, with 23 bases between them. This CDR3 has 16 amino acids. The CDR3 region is CASTSLDREGWETQYF. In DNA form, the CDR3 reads TGTGCCAGCACCTCCTTGGACAGGGAGGGATGGGAGACCCAGTACTTC.

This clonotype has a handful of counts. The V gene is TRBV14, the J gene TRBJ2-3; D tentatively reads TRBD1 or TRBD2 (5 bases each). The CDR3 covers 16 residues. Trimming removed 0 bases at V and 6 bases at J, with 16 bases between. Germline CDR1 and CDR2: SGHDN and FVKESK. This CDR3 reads CASSQDAGTTSDTQYF. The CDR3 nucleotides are TGTGCCAGCAGCCAAGATGCCGGGACCACGTCGGATACGCAGTATTTT.

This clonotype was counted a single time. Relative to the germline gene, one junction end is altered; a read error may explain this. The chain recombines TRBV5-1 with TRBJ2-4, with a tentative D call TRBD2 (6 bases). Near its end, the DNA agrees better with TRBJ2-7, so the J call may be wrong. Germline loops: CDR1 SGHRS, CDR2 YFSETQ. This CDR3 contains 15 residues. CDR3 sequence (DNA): TGTGCCAGCAGCTTGGATGGAGGGGATATCTACGAGCAGTACTTC. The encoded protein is CASSLDGGDIYEQYF.

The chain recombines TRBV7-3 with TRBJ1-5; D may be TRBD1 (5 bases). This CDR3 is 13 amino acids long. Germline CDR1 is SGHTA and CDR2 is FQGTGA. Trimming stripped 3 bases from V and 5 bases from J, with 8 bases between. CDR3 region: CASSLAGDQPQHF. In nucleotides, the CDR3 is TGTGCCAGCAGCTTGGCGGGGGATCAGCCCCAGCATTTT.

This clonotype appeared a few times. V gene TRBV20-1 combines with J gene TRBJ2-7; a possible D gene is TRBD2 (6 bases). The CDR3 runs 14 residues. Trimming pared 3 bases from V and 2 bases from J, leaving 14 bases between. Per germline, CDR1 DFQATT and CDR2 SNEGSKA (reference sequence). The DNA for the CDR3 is TGCAGTGCTAGTAAGGGTAGCGGTACCTACGAGCAGTACTTC. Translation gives CSASKGSGTYEQYF.

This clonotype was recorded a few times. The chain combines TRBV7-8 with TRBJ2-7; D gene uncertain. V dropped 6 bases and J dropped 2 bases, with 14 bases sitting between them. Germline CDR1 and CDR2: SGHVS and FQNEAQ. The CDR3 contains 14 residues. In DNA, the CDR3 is TGTGCCAGCAGGCAAGCAGACGAGGCCTACGAGCAGTACTTC. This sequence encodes CASRQADEAYEQYF.

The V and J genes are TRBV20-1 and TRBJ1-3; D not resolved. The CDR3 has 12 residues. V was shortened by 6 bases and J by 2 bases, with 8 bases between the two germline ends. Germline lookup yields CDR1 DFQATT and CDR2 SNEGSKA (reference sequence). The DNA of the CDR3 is TGCAGTGCCGACGGTCCTGGAAACACCATATATTTT. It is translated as CSADGPGNTIYF.

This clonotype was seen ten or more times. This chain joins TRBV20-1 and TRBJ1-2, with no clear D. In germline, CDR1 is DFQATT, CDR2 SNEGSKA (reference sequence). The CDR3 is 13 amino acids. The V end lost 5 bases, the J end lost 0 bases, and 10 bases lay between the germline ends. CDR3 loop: CSAPRSANYGYTF. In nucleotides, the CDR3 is TGCAGTGCTCCCCGGTCCGCTAACTATGGCTACACCTTC.

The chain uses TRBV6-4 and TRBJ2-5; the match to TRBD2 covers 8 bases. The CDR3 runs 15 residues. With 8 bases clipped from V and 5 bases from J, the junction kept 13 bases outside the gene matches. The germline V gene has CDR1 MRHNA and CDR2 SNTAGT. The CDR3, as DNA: TGTGCCAGCTCAGCCCGGGAGGGCGAGGCGGAGACCCAGTACTTC. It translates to CASSAREGEAETQYF.

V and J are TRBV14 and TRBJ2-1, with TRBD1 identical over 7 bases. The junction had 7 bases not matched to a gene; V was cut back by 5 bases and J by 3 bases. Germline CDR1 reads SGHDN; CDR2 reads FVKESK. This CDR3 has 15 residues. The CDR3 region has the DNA TGTGCCAGCAGCGAAACTTGGACAGGCTACAATGAGCAGTTCTTC. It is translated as CASSETWTGYNEQFF. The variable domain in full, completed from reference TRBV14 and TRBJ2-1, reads EAGVTQFPSHSVIEKGQTVTLRCDPISGHDNLYWYRRVMGKEIKFLLHFVKESKQDESGMPNNRFLAERTGGTYSTLKVQPAELEDSGVYFCASSETWTGYNEQFFGPGTRLTVL.

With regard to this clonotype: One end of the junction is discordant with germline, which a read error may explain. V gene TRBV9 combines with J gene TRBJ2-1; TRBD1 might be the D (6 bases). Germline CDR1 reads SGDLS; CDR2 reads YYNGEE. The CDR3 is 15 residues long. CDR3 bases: TGTGCCAGCAGCGAAGGGGGAGCTTCCCACAATGAGCGGTTCTTC. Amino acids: CASSEGGASHNERFF.

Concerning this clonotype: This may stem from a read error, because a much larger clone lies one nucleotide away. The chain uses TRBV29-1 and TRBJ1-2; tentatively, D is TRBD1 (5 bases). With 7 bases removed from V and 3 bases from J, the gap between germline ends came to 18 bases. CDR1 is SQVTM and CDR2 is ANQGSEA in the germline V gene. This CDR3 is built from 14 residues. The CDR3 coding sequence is TGCAGCGCCTCGAAGGTGACAGATGACTATGGCTACACCTTC. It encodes CSASKVTDDYGYTF.

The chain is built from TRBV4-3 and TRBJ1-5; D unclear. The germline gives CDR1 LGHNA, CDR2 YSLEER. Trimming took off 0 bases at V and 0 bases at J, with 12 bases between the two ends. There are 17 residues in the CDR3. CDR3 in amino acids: CASSQDVAEYSNQPQHF. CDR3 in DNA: TGCGCCAGCAGCCAAGATGTGGCGGAGTATAGCAATCAGCCCCAGCATTTT.

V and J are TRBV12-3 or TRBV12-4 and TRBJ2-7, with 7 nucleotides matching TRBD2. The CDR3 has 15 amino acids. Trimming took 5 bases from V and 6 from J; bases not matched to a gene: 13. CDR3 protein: CASSTLSGTPLEQYF. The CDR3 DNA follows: TGTGCCAGCAGTACGCTAAGCGGGACCCCCCTCGAGCAGTACTTC.

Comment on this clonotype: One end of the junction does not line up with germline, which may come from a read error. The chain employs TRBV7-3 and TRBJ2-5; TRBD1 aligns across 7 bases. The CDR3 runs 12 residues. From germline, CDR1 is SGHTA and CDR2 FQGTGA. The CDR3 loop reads CASSPTGTVKFF. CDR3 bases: TGTGCCAGCAGCCCCACCGGGACAGTTAAGTTCTTC.

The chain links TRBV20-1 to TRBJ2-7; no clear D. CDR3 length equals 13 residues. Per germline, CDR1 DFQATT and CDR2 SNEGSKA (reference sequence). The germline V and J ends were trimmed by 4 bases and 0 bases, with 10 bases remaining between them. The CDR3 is CSANSGNSYEQYF. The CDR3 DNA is TGCAGTGCTAATTCTGGCAACTCCTACGAGCAGTACTTC.